This TCR beta chain was profiled in a study of blood T cells in healthy people across ages. Whole-study results and caveats: Nothing was known about donor CMV status, and this possibly confounded expanded clonotype changes.

Germline assignment: CDR1 SGHAT and CDR2 FQNNGV. The trim removed 1 base at V and 0 bases at J, leaving 1 base unmatched. This CDR3 has 16 residues. Then a second PCR, running about 6 to 12 cycles, was carried out with a sample-barcoded 5' primer and a J-beta primer mix. TCRdb passed the 5' RACE reads through MiXCR, listing each CDR3 protein once. The repertoire includes 750,000 to 950,000 distinct CDR3 sequences, 20% to 30% of them detected once, and under 3% sits in the top ten. As for this clonotype: Antigen unknown.

These sequences were also reported in another study, on T cells of mothers and their children. That report notes: A few healthy Caucasian mothers, along with their six children, were the donors. Extracted RNA, in its entirety, went into cDNA synthesis at roughly 1.4 ug per 15 ul. Added by the second PCR's M1S primer were sample barcodes and 2-4 random nucleotides.

The V and J genes are TRBV11-2 and TRBJ1-5; 9 positions agree with TRBD1. The clonotype comes from a boy aged 5-17 years in good health. Sequenced: blood. As DNA, the CDR3 is TGTGCCAGCAGCTTAGGACAGGGGGATAGCAATCAGCCCCAGCATTTT. Protein sequence: CASSLGQGDSNQPQHF. The entire variable domain, with the rest obtained from reference TRBV11-2 and TRBJ1-5, is as follows: EAGVAQSPRYKIIEKRQSVAFWCNPISGHATLYWYQQILGQGPKLLIQFQNNGVVDDSQLPKDRFSAERLKGVDSTLKIQPAKLEDSAVYLCASSLGQGDSNQPQHFGDGTRLSIL.